The source of this T cell receptor beta chain is a study of Graves' ophthalmopathy and Graves' hyperthyroidism. Researchers took RNA transcripts and amplified TCR beta CDR3 regions from them. The library came from an HTBI-primed first-round RT-PCR and a second-round multiplex PCR. One entry per CDR3 protein results from TCRdb running MiXCR on the multiplex PCR reads. The sample includes about 740,000 distinct CDR3 sequences, 40% of them seen just once. V lost 5 bases and J lost 7, with 14 bases in between. The CDR3 totals 13 residues. CDR1 and CDR2 (germline): SNHLY, FYNNEI. The rearrangement links TRBV2 to TRBJ2-5; D is unresolved. This receptor was identified in an adult man with Graves' ophthalmopathy. Material for sequencing was peripheral blood. CDR3 sequence reads: CASSFSFTGTQYF. CDR3 bases: TGTGCCAGCAGTTTTTCCTTCACCGGGACCCAGTACTTC.